Shown below are 6 T cell receptor beta chains from a single sample sequenced in a study of regulatory T cells in long-lasting Graves disease. To make TCR beta libraries, researchers used iRepertoire HTBI primers and Arm-PCR of CDR3 regions. A single record per CDR3 protein comes from TCRdb applying MiXCR to the multiplex PCR reads. The sample records fewer than 650,000 distinct CDR3 sequences, roughly 16% being singletons. Indicated time point: newly diagnosed GD, antithyroid drugs for less than 3 months. The authors made the TCR library using RNA they extracted from PBMCs. These records were also assigned to another study, of T cells in Graves' hyperthyroidism and ophthalmopathy.

The specimen comprised peripheral blood mononuclear cells (PBMCs), sampled at new diagnosis, from a patient treated with antithyroid drugs. All receptors derive from a woman in her 30s with Graves disease.

The J gene is TRBJ2-5, the V gene TRBV3-1, with TRBD2 matching 15 bases. This CDR3 region has 17 residues. CDR1 is LGHDT and CDR2 is YNNKEL in the germline V gene (reference sequence). Unmatched junction bases numbered 7, after V lost 6 bases and J lost 2 bases. CDR3 DNA: TGTGCCAGCAGAGGGACTAGCGGGAGGCCAGGGCAAGAGACCCAGTACTTC. It specifies CASRGTSGRPGQETQYF.

This clonotype appeared many times. The rearrangement links TRBV12-3 or TRBV12-4 to TRBJ2-7; 9 positions agree with TRBD2. This CDR3 is 16 amino acids long. Germline trimming cut 3 bases from V and 4 bases from J; bases unmatched to any gene: 10. The CDR3 loop reads CASSLEALAGIYEQYF. Written as DNA, the CDR3 is TGTGCCAGCAGTTTGGAGGCACTAGCGGGCATATACGAGCAGTACTTC.

With regard to this clonotype: One base away lies a much larger clone, so this may be a sequencing read error. This sequence joins TRBV7-9 and TRBJ1-1, with D unclear. The CDR3 sequence is 14 residues long. CDR1 and CDR2 (germline): SEHNR, FQNEAQ (reference sequence). CDR3: CANSPDGMNTEAFF. The CDR3 bases are TGTGCCAACAGCCCAGACGGAATGAACACTGAAGCTTTCTTT.

This clonotype showed up just a few times. The rearrangement uses TRBV19 and TRBJ1-5; no clear D. The CDR3 totals 17 residues. V was pared by 2 bases and J by 1 base, with 15 bases between. Per germline, CDR1 LNHDA and CDR2 SQIVND (reference sequence). CDR3 sequence (DNA): TGTGCCAGTAGTATACCTCGGGCCCTCGGAAGCAATCAGCCCCAGCATTTT. This gives the protein CASSIPRALGSNQPQHF.

The chain has TRBV7-9 and TRBJ2-1, with 8 bases identical to TRBD1. The CDR3 contains 16 residues. Germline CDR1 SEHNR, CDR2 FQNEAQ (reference sequence). V lost 4 bases and J lost 2; bases outside the gene matches: 7. CDR3 DNA: TGTGCCAGCAGCTCGGACAGGGTCATACCCTACAATGAGCAGTTCTTC. Amino acids: CASSSDRVIPYNEQFF. Complete variable domain (other parts from reference TRBV7-9 and TRBJ2-1): DTGVSQNPRHKITKRGQNVTFRCDPISEHNRLYWYRQTLGQGPEFLTYFQNEAQLEKSRLLSDRFSAERPKGSFSTLEIQRTEQGDSAMYLCASSSDRVIPYNEQFFGPGTRLTVL.

The J gene is TRBJ2-3, the V gene TRBV28; 7 nucleotides match TRBD1. CDR1 is MDHEN and CDR2 is SYDVKM in the germline V gene. The junction had 6 bases not matched to a gene; V was cut back by 6 bases and J by 0 bases. CDR3 length: 15 amino acids. CDR3 in DNA: TGTGCCAGCAGAAGACAGGGCGGTAGCACAGATACGCAGTATTTT. Protein: CASRRQGGSTDTQYF.